These 32 T cell receptor beta chains came from one sample sequenced in a study of T cell responses to AZD1222 COVID-19 vaccine. Libraries were prepared by immunoSEQ multiplex PCR; TCRdb keeps only in-frame clonotypes and omits some of them. The table records around 150,000 clones, 90% to 95% of them present only once. The input for sequencing was peripheral blood, taken on day 0 of MenACWY control vaccination. These receptors were taken from an adult in good health.

This sequence joins TRBV6-2 or TRBV6-3 and TRBJ1-5; TRBD1 might be the D (6 bases). Germline V lookup: CDR1 MNHEY, CDR2 SVGEGT. CDR3 length: 13 amino acids. Trimming shortened V by 3 bases and J by 10 bases, and 13 bases separated the two germline ends. The CDR3 nucleotides are TGTGCCAGCAGTTATCACAGGGACTCTCCCCAGCATTTT. Amino acid sequence: CASSYHRDSPQHF.

The chain recombines TRBV3-1 (or the pseudogene TRBV3-2) with TRBJ2-2; weak D call: TRBD2 (6 bases). Germline CDR1 and CDR2: LGHDT and YNNKEL (reference sequence). Trimming pared 5 bases from V and 0 bases from J, leaving 19 bases between. This CDR3 comprises 18 residues. The CDR3 loop reads CASSSSLWGEANTGELFF. DNA of the CDR3: TGTGCCAGCAGCTCGTCTCTATGGGGGGAGGCGAACACCGGGGAGCTGTTTTTT.

This clone was observed a single time. The CDR3 spells CASTLRAFRRDTQYF. CDR3 bases: TGTGCCAGCACCCTCCGGGCCTTCCGGCGGGATACGCAGTATTTT. The chain couples TRBV6-5 to TRBJ2-3; D unresolved. Germline-derived CDR1 and CDR2 are MNHEY and SVGAGI. The CDR3 has 15 residues. V lost 7 bases to trimming and J lost 6 bases, with 20 bases between them.

V gene TRBV24-1 combines with J gene TRBJ2-1; the D gene is possibly TRBD2 (7 bases). The V gene lost 2 bases and the J gene lost 5 bases, with 18 bases spanning the gap. Germline CDR1 and CDR2: KGHDR and SFDVKD. The CDR3 is made up of 17 amino acids. The CDR3 spells CATSDSGGRDRHNEQFF. The CDR3 bases are TGTGCCACCAGTGATTCGGGGGGCCGGGACCGACACAATGAGCAGTTCTTC.

The rearrangement uses TRBV7-2 and TRBJ2-3; possibly TRBD2 for D (6 bases). V lost 3 bases, J lost 1 base, and 11 bases lay in between. Per the germline V gene, CDR1 is SGHTA and CDR2 is FQGNSA. CDR3 length equals 15 residues. The DNA of the CDR3 is TGTGCCAGCAGCTTCGCCGGGGGAGGCACAGATACGCAGTATTTT. This gives the protein CASSFAGGGTDTQYF.

The chain has TRBV7-2 and TRBJ1-4; 9 bases map to TRBD1. Germline V gives CDR1 SGHTA, CDR2 FQGNSA. V trimming: 2 bases; J trimming: 15 bases; junction bases outside the gene matches: 7. CDR3 length: 13 residues. CDR3 nucleotides: TGTGCCAGCAGCTTAATTCGGACAGGGGAAGTGTTTTTT. It codes for CASSLIRTGEVFF.

J is TRBJ2-5 and V is TRBV24-1, with 8 bases lining up with TRBD2. Germline trimming cut 10 bases from V and 5 bases from J; bases unmatched to any gene: 8. This CDR3 is built from 13 residues. Germline CDR1 is KGHDR and CDR2 is SFDVKD. The CDR3 sequence: CATSGGAQETQYF. The DNA of the CDR3 is TGTGCCACGTCGGGGGGGGCACAGGAGACCCAGTACTTC.

The chain combines TRBV7-2 with TRBJ2-7, with 8 bases lining up with TRBD2. The CDR3 contains 15 residues. Germline CDR1 SGHTA, CDR2 FQGNSA. Germline trimming cut 8 bases from V and 3 bases from J; bases unmatched to any gene: 12. In nucleotides, the CDR3 is TGTGCCAGCTCACAGCGGGAGAAATTGGACTACGAGCAGTACTTC. Protein sequence: CASSQREKLDYEQYF.

The chain is built from TRBV5-1 and TRBJ2-2; D call uncertain. The V and J ends lost 1 base and 7 bases respectively, with 11 bases between them. Germline V gives CDR1 SGHRS, CDR2 YFSETQ. This CDR3 comprises 14 residues. The CDR3 sequence: CASSLLGSGGELFF. CDR3 DNA: TGCGCCAGCAGCTTGTTGGGGTCTGGCGGGGAGCTGTTTTTT.

The V and J genes are TRBV6-6 and TRBJ1-1; D uncertain. V was trimmed by 5 bases and J by 2 bases, leaving 0 bases between them. The germline CDR1 and CDR2 sequences are MNHNY and SVGAGI (reference sequence). This CDR3 has 10 residues. The CDR3 coding sequence is TGTGCCAGCAGTAACACTGAAGCTTTCTTT. Translation: CASSNTEAFF.

The gene calls are TRBV12-5 and TRBJ2-3; 10 bases line up with TRBD2. Losses at the gene ends were 2 bases for V and 0 bases for J; bases not matched to a gene: 5. Germline V CDR1 and CDR2: LGHNT, FRNRAP. CDR3 size: 17 residues. The CDR3 reads CASGLKGAGGSTDTQYF. DNA for the CDR3: TGTGCTAGTGGTTTGAAGGGAGCGGGAGGGAGCACAGATACGCAGTATTTT. Supplemented by reference TRBV12-5 and TRBJ2-3, the full variable domain reads DARVTQTPRHKVTEMGQEVTMRCQPILGHNTVFWYRQTMMQGLELLAYFRNRAPLDDSGMPKDRFSAEMPDATLATLKIQPSEPRDSAVYFCASGLKGAGGSTDTQYFGPGTRLTVL.

DNA for the CDR3: TGCGCCAGCAGCCCGTTCGGGACAGCGAACTCCTACGAGCAGTACTTC. Translated, it gives CASSPFGTANSYEQYF. The chain is built from TRBV4-1 and TRBJ2-7, with 7 bases that match TRBD1. Trimming at V came to 4 bases and at J to 0 bases, leaving 9 bases not matched to a gene. This CDR3 has 16 residues. Germline values: CDR1 MGHRA, CDR2 YSYEKL.

This chain links TRBV21-1 with TRBJ1-4. TRBV21-1 is shown as a pseudogene. This CDR3 region has 16 residues. The CDR3 DNA reads TGTGCCAGCAGCAAACGAGACCTTGCAACTAATGAAAAACTGTTTTTT. Its protein is CASSKRDLATNEKLFF.

The V and J genes are TRBV4-1 and TRBJ1-1, with 7 bases identical to TRBD1. CDR3 length equals 14 residues. V was pared by 4 bases and J by 3 bases, with 5 bases of the junction left unmatched. Germline V gene sequence: CDR1 MGHRA, CDR2 YSYEKL. The CDR3 region has the DNA TGCGCCAGCAGCCCACGACAGGGTCACACTGAAGCTTTCTTT. Translating gives CASSPRQGHTEAFF.

This chain links TRBV24-1 with TRBJ2-3, with D perhaps matching TRBD2 (6 bases). Germline assignment: CDR1 KGHDR and CDR2 SFDVKD. The CDR3 sequence is 13 residues long. Trimming removed 6 bases from V and 6 bases from J, with 12 bases in between. CDR3 protein: CATSPGAPDTQYF. Here the CDR3 DNA reads TGTGCCACCAGTCCGGGAGCCCCTGATACGCAGTATTTT.

The V call is TRBV3-1 (or the pseudogene TRBV3-2), the J call TRBJ2-5; D is ambiguous. The V end was cut by 1 base, the J end by 4 bases, with 7 bases between. The length of the CDR3 is 13 residues. Per germline, CDR1 LGHDT and CDR2 YNNKEL (reference sequence). The CDR3 DNA is TGTGCCAGCAGCCAAGCCGATCGAGAGACCCAGTACTTC. This codes for CASSQADRETQYF.

This chain links TRBV11-2 with TRBJ1-5, with unresolved D. The germline V gene has CDR1 SGHAT and CDR2 FQNNGV. The CDR3 sequence is 15 residues long. Trimming stripped 5 bases from V and 0 bases from J, with 11 bases between. CDR3 loop: CASSPNPNSNQPQHF. In DNA form, the CDR3 reads TGTGCCAGCAGCCCCAACCCCAATAGCAATCAGCCCCAGCATTTT.

The genes are TRBV19 and TRBJ2-3; TRBD2 is a possible D gene (5 bases). The germline V gene encodes CDR1 LNHDA and CDR2 SQIVND (reference sequence). V was trimmed by 6 bases and J by 1 base, leaving 8 bases between them. The CDR3 is 13 residues long. This chain's CDR3 is CASRAAGTDTQYF. CDR3 DNA: TGTGCCAGTAGGGCAGCGGGCACAGATACGCAGTATTTT.

About this clone itself: Other nucleotide sequences in the sample specify the same CDR3. The chain uses TRBV7-2 and TRBJ1-5; 8 positions agree with TRBD1. Germline-derived CDR1 and CDR2 are SGHTA and FQGNSA. V gave up 5 bases and J gave up 3 bases; unmatched junction bases: 6. The CDR3 spans 15 residues. CDR3 DNA sequence: TGTGCCAGCAGCGGACAGGGAGGGAACAATCAGCCCCAGCATTTT. Translated, it gives CASSGQGGNNQPQHF.

This chain uses TRBV3-1 (or the pseudogene TRBV3-2) with TRBJ2-1, with a tentative D call TRBD2 (5 bases). The CDR3 is 18 amino acids. Germline assignment: CDR1 LGHDT and CDR2 YNNKEL (reference sequence). V lost 4 bases and J 0 bases, leaving 19 bases between the germline ends. CDR3: CASSRPRRTGSSYNEQFF. CDR3 nucleotides: TGTGCCAGCAGCCGCCCCCGGCGGACTGGGAGCTCCTACAATGAGCAGTTCTTC.

The chain links TRBV5-4 to TRBJ2-2; maybe TRBD1 (6 bases). This CDR3 comprises 13 residues. With 5 bases removed from V and 13 bases from J, the gap between germline ends came to 18 bases. Per the germline V gene, CDR1 is SGHNT and CDR2 is YYREEE (reference sequence). This CDR3 reads CASSLQGTGVLFF. The CDR3 bases are TGTGCCAGCAGTTTACAGGGTACGGGCGTGCTGTTTTTT.

This chain joins TRBV3-1 (or the pseudogene TRBV3-2) and TRBJ2-7; a weak D match, TRBD2 (6 bases). CDR1 is LGHDT and CDR2 is YNNKEL in the germline V gene (reference sequence). This CDR3 has 16 residues. Trimming left V 4 bases short and J 0 bases short, with 16 bases between. In DNA, the CDR3 is TGTGCCAGCAGCCCCCGGGTCGGGGGAAGCTCCTACGAGCAGTACTTC. Encoded protein: CASSPRVGGSSYEQYF.

This chain links TRBV29-1 with TRBJ2-3; D assignment may be TRBD1 or TRBD2 (5 bases each). Trimming pared 1 base from V and 0 bases from J, leaving 17 bases between. The CDR3 has 17 amino acids. CDR1 SQVTM and CDR2 ANQGSEA come from the germline V gene. The CDR3 DNA sequence: TGCAGCGTTGAAGCAACGCCTGGGACGGTCAGCACAGATACGCAGTATTTT. Its translation: CSVEATPGTVSTDTQYF.

V gene TRBV15 combines with J gene TRBJ1-1; D remains ambiguous. The CDR3 spans 12 residues. The germline V gene has CDR1 LNHNV and CDR2 YYDKDF (reference sequence). Trimming stripped 2 bases from V and 3 bases from J, with 4 bases between. DNA of the CDR3: TGTGCCACCAGCAGACCCTACACTGAAGCTTTCTTT. It codes for CATSRPYTEAFF.

This clone was seen just once. The chain joins TRBV11-2 to TRBJ2-1, with 13 bases aligning to TRBD2. CDR3 length: 15 residues. Germline CDR1 and CDR2: SGHAT and FQNNGV. Germline trimming cut 4 bases from V and 6 bases from J; bases unmatched to any gene: 3. The CDR3 nucleotides are TGTGCCAGCAGCTCGGGACTAGCGGGGACCAATGAGCAGTTCTTC. Its protein product is CASSSGLAGTNEQFF.

This chain joins TRBV5-5 and TRBJ2-3; TRBD2 matches at 11 bases. Looked up from germline, CDR1 is SGHKS and CDR2 is YYEKEE (reference sequence). V was clipped by 5 bases and J by 2 bases; unmatched bases: 4. CDR3 length: 15 amino acids. The CDR3 spells CASSLSGRDTDTQYF. In DNA form, the CDR3 reads TGTGCCAGCAGTCTTAGCGGGAGGGACACAGATACGCAGTATTTT.

The chain uses TRBV14 and TRBJ2-3; D is uncertain. Germline V gene data show CDR1 as SGHDN and CDR2 as FVKESK. V dropped 4 bases and J dropped 1 base, with 12 bases sitting between them. The CDR3 contains 15 residues. CDR3 nucleotides: TGTGCCAGCAGCCGCCCACAGAGACGCACAGATACGCAGTATTTT. Translation: CASSRPQRRTDTQYF.

The chain combines TRBV6-5 with TRBJ2-1, with 7 nucleotides matching TRBD2. In germline, CDR1 is MNHEY, CDR2 SVGAGI. Trimming removed 6 bases from V and 3 bases from J; junction bases left unmatched: 8. The CDR3 sequence is 15 residues long. The CDR3 region has the DNA TGTGCCAGCAGCGTAAGCGGGATATTCTACAATGAGCAGTTCTTC. Protein product: CASSVSGIFYNEQFF.

The V call is TRBV7-2, the J call TRBJ1-2, with D maybe TRBD1 (6 bases). CDR1 is SGHTA and CDR2 is FQGNSA in the germline V gene. The CDR3 runs to 17 residues. Trimming cost V 5 bases and J 1 base, with 20 bases left between them. Here the CDR3 DNA reads TGTGCCAGCAGCCTCCTCCCGGAGACAGGTCTTAACTATGGCTACACCTTC. As protein: CASSLLPETGLNYGYTF.

This clone showed up just once. The chain employs TRBV6-2 or TRBV6-3 and TRBJ1-2; TRBD1 matches at 9 bases. This CDR3 spans 15 amino acids. The germline V gene encodes CDR1 MNHEY and CDR2 SVGEGT. The ends lost 6 bases at V and 0 bases at J; junction bases unmatched: 5. The CDR3 loop reads CASSTWTGANYGYTF. For the CDR3, the DNA is TGTGCCAGCAGCACCTGGACAGGGGCTAACTATGGCTACACCTTC.

The chain combines TRBV30 with TRBJ2-1; D remains unclear. V was clipped by 1 base and J by 7 bases, with 14 bases between them. Germline V gives CDR1 GTSNPN, CDR2 SVGIG (reference sequence). The CDR3 length is 14 residues. This chain's CDR3 is CAWSEGRVGNEQFF. As DNA, the CDR3 is TGTGCCTGGAGTGAGGGTCGGGTGGGGAATGAGCAGTTCTTC.

The chain links TRBV7-6 to TRBJ2-7, with TRBD1 as a possible D gene (6 bases). CDR1 SGHVS and CDR2 FNYEAQ come from the germline V gene. Between the trimmed V and J ends, which lost 0 bases and 4 bases, there was a span of 16 bases. The CDR3 covers 16 residues. CDR3 sequence (DNA): TGTGCCAGCAGCTTAGCCGGGACAAATCCGAGATACGAGCAGTACTTC. Amino acids: CASSLAGTNPRYEQYF. Complete variable domain (other parts from reference TRBV7-6 and TRBJ2-7): GAGVSQSPRYKVTKRGQDVALRCDPISGHVSLYWYRQALGQGPEFLTYFNYEAQQDKSGLPNDRFSAERPEGSISTLTIQRTEQRDSAMYRCASSLAGTNPRYEQYFGPGTRLTVT.